At least ten counts were recorded for the clone carrying this TCR beta chain. The antigen is not known. This specimen comes from a study of early T cells in non-severe SARS-CoV-2 infection. Study observations and caveats: Private and CD4 specificities were missed by VDJdb matching, which favored anti-spike CD8 responses.

Trimming took 4 bases from V and 3 from J; bases not matched to a gene: 4. Germline assignment: CDR1 SGHAT and CDR2 FQNNGV. This CDR3 contains 16 residues. Individual cDNA molecules were tagged with unique molecular identifiers. TCRdb itself ran the 5' RACE reads through MiXCR, one entry per CDR3 protein. The sample gives 75,000 to 100,000 distinct CDR3 sequences, approximately 15% of which show up once; 6.5% to 8.5% is in the top ten. Sequences were obtained from whole blood. This TCR came from an adult who was a healthcare worker with PCR-confirmed SARS-CoV-2 infection or an uninfected control (not recorded which). V is TRBV11-2 and J is TRBJ2-2, with 11 bases that match TRBD2. The CDR3 is CASSSPTSGDTGELFF. CDR3 in DNA: TGTGCCAGCAGCTCCCCGACTAGCGGGGACACCGGGGAGCTGTTTTTT.